The 11 T cell receptor beta chains listed next were all sequenced from one sample in a study of cytomegalovirus exposure and HLA in healthy donors. 60 Vbeta and 13 Jbeta primers were used in PCR. The method was immunoSEQ multiplex PCR; TCRdb's version includes in-frame clones alone and lacks a portion of them. Among tens of thousands of clones listed, roughly four fifths were seen once. Source material: PBMCs. These receptors were taken from a man younger than 40 in good health and CMV-seropositive.

The CDR3 DNA reads as TGTGCCACCTCTCTTGGACAGGGACCGGCTAATGAAAAACTGTTTTTT. It encodes CATSLGQGPANEKLFF. The chain employs TRBV19 and TRBJ1-4; 8 bases line up with TRBD1. V lost 10 bases to trimming and J lost 3 bases; unmatched junction nucleotides: 13. The germline V gene encodes CDR1 LNHDA and CDR2 SQIVND (reference sequence). This CDR3 contains 16 residues. The full variable domain, in which reference TRBV19 and TRBJ1-4 provide the parts outside the CDR3, is DGGITQSPKYLFRKEGQNVTLSCEQNLNHDAMYWYRQDPGQGLRLIYYSQIVNDFQKGDIAEGYSVSREKKESFPLTVTSAQKNPTAFYLCATSLGQGPANEKLFFGSGTQLSVL.

The chain joins TRBV6-1 to TRBJ1-5; 12 bases are shared with TRBD1. Germline loops: CDR1 MNHNS, CDR2 SASEGT. This CDR3 is built from 16 residues. V shed 0 bases, J shed 6 bases, and the junction held 3 bases outside the gene matches. The DNA of the CDR3 is TGTGCCAGCAGTGAAGCGCCGGGACAGGGGGCTCAGCCCCAGCATTTT. Translating it yields CASSEAPGQGAQPQHF.

The V call is TRBV27, the J call TRBJ1-5; 9 nucleotides match TRBD1. The CDR3 runs to 15 residues. V was pared by 5 bases and J by 4 bases, with 6 bases of the junction left unmatched. Germline values: CDR1 MNHEY, CDR2 SMNVEV (reference sequence). Here the CDR3 reads CASSPWTGVNQPQHF. CDR3 coding DNA: TGTGCCAGCAGTCCATGGACAGGGGTGAATCAGCCCCAGCATTTT.

The V call is TRBV7-2, the J call TRBJ2-1; 14 nucleotides align to TRBD2. Germline assignment: CDR1 SGHTA and CDR2 FQGNSA. CDR3 size: 19 residues. The junction had 13 bases not matched to a gene; V was cut back by 5 bases and J by 4 bases. CDR3 bases: TGTGCCAGCAGCCCTGGACTAGCGGGAGGAATCCCCCTTTACAATGAGCAGTTCTTC. It encodes CASSPGLAGGIPLYNEQFF. The full variable domain, in which reference TRBV7-2 and TRBJ2-1 provide the parts outside the CDR3, is GAGVSQSPSNKVTEKGKDVELRCDPISGHTALYWYRQSLGQGLEFLIYFQGNSAPDKSGLPSDRFSAERTGGSVSTLTIQRTQQEDSAVYLCASSPGLAGGIPLYNEQFFGPGTRLTVL.

This clone was observed a handful of times. The chain couples TRBV5-1 to TRBJ2-2; weak D call: TRBD2 (6 bases). This CDR3 has 14 amino acids. V lost 0 bases and J 4 bases, leaving 7 bases between the germline ends. CDR1 SGHRS and CDR2 YFSETQ come from the germline V gene. The CDR3 spells CASSLVGGTGELFF. The CDR3 bases are TGCGCCAGCAGCTTGGTCGGGGGCACCGGGGAGCTGTTTTTT.

This clone was seen a single time. The chain has TRBV7-9 and TRBJ2-1, with D tentatively TRBD2 (5 bases). Germline CDR1 reads SEHNR; CDR2 reads FQNEAQ (reference sequence). Trimming pared 8 bases from V and 8 bases from J, leaving 19 bases between. The CDR3 is 14 amino acids. CDR3 residues: CASVRADRPDEQFF. DNA for the CDR3: TGTGCCAGCGTGCGGGCCGACCGCCCAGATGAGCAGTTCTTC. The entire variable domain, with the rest obtained from reference TRBV7-9 and TRBJ2-1, is as follows: DTGVSQNPRHKITKRGQNVTFRCDPISEHNRLYWYRQTLGQGPEFLTYFQNEAQLEKSRLLSDRFSAERPKGSFSTLEIQRTEQGDSAMYLCASVRADRPDEQFFGPGTRLTVL.

This clone has a single count. The chain has TRBV28 and TRBJ2-1, with TRBD2 matching 10 bases. V trimming: 5 bases; J trimming: 6 bases; junction bases outside the gene matches: 7. Looked up from germline, CDR1 is MDHEN and CDR2 is SYDVKM. This CDR3 has 15 residues. This chain's CDR3 is CASSLSGLAINEQFF. CDR3 in DNA: TGTGCCAGCAGTCTCTCGGGACTAGCGATCAATGAGCAGTTCTTC.

The J gene is TRBJ2-5, the V gene TRBV11-3, with TRBD2 matching over 7 bases. The trim removed 1 base at V and 1 base at J, leaving 6 bases unmatched. The germline CDR1 and CDR2 sequences are SGHNT and YENEEA. CDR3 length equals 16 residues. The CDR3 DNA follows: TGTGCCAGCAGCTTAGGAACCAGCGGGACCCAAGAGACCCAGTACTTC. Its translation is CASSLGTSGTQETQYF.

This clone was recorded only once. The rearrangement links TRBV28 to TRBJ2-3; perhaps TRBD1 as D (5 bases). The V gene's germline CDR1 is MDHEN and CDR2 SYDVKM. The CDR3 covers 15 residues. The V gene lost 5 bases and the J gene lost 3 bases, with 15 bases spanning the gap. CDR3 region: CASSGPQGWTDTQYF. The CDR3 DNA follows: TGTGCCAGCAGTGGTCCCCAGGGTTGGACAGATACGCAGTATTTT.

Regarding this clone: Without the conserved terminal phenylalanine or tryptophan, this CDR3 likely stems from a read error. Because the CDR3's place on the DNA is in doubt, the DNA is left out and the CDR3 is given as listed by TCRdb. The chain carries TRBV30 and TRBJ2-7; the DNA was not compared with TRBD2, the D call given in the table. Germline V CDR1 and CDR2: GTSNPN, SVGIG (reference sequence). The CDR3 region is 12 residues in length, termini included. The CDR3 loop is CAWSVTSGPLSI.

About this clone: Distinct nucleotide sequences in the sample also encode this CDR3. The chain combines TRBV18 with TRBJ2-2; 9 positions match TRBD1. From germline, CDR1 is KGHSH and CDR2 LQKENI. The CDR3 runs to 15 residues. The V segment lost 4 bases and the J segment 4 bases; nucleotides outside the gene matches: 4. The CDR3 region is CASSLRQGGTGELFF. CDR3 in DNA: TGTGCCAGCTCACTTCGACAGGGGGGCACCGGGGAGCTGTTTTTT. The full variable domain, rest sourced from reference TRBV18 and TRBJ2-2, is NAGVMQNPRHLVRRRGQEARLRCSPMKGHSHVYWYRQLPEEGLKFMVYLQKENIIDESGMPKERFSAEFPKEGPSILRIQQVVRGDSAAYFCASSLRQGGTGELFFGEGSRLTVL.